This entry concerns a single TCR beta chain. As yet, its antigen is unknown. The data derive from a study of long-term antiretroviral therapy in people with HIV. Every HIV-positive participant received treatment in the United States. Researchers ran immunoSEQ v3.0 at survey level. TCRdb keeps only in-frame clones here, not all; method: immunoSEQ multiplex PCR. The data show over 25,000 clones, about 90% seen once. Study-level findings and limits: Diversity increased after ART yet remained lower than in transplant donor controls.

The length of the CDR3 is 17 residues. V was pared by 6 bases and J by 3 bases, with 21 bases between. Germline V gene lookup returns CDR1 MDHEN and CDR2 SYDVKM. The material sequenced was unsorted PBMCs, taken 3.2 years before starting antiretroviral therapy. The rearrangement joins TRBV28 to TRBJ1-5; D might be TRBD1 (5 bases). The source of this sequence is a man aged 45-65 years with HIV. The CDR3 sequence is CASSRSPHGGTNQPQHF. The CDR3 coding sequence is TGTGCCAGCAGCCGGAGTCCTCACGGGGGGACCAATCAGCCCCAGCATTTT.